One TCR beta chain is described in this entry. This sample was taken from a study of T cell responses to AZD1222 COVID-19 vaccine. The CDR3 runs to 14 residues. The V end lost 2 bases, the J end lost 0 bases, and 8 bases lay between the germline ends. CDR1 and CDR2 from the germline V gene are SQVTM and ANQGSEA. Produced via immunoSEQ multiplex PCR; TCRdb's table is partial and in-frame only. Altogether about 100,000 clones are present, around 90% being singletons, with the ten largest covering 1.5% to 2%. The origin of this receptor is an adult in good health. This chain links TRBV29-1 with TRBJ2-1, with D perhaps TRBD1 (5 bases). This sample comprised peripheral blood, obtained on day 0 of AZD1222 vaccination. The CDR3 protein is CSVELDNSYNEQFF. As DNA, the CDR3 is TGCAGCGTTGAATTGGACAACTCCTACAATGAGCAGTTCTTC.